The next 19 T cell receptor beta chains were all read from a single sample in a study of cytomegalovirus exposure and HLA in healthy donors. 60 Vbeta and 13 Jbeta primers were used in PCR. The protocol was immunoSEQ multiplex PCR, while the TCRdb copy is restricted to in-frame clones and leaves out a portion. The sample has approximately 130,000 clones; roughly 8.8% are singletons. Sequencing was carried out using PBMCs. The receptors originated from a woman aged 40-49 years in good health and CMV-seropositive.

This chain uses TRBV6-1 with TRBJ1-1; 7 bases map to TRBD1. The CDR3 extends over 15 amino acids. V was pared by 7 bases and J by 2 bases, with 10 bases of the junction left unmatched. Germline assignment: CDR1 MNHNS and CDR2 SASEGT. CDR3 sequence: CASNLWTGGNTEAFF. CDR3 nucleotides: TGTGCCAGCAACCTCTGGACAGGAGGAAACACTGAAGCTTTCTTT.

This clone was seen a few times. This chain connects TRBV11-1 to TRBJ2-1; 8 nucleotides match TRBD2. CDR1 SGHAT and CDR2 FQDESV come from the germline V gene (reference sequence). There are 15 residues in the CDR3. Unmatched junction bases numbered 7, after V lost 4 bases and J lost 5 bases. CDR3 in DNA: TGTGCCAGCAGCTCAAGGACTAGCAGAGACAATGAGCAGTTCTTC. The encoded protein is CASSSRTSRDNEQFF.

The gene calls are TRBV5-1 and TRBJ2-4; D possibly corresponds to TRBD1 (8 bases). The CDR3 contains 16 residues. Germline loops: CDR1 SGHRS, CDR2 YFSETQ. The V end was cut by 4 bases, the J end by 3 bases, with 17 bases between. DNA for the CDR3: TGCGCCAGCAGCCGGGAGACAGGGGAGGGCAAAAACATTCAGTACTTC. It encodes CASSRETGEGKNIQYF.

The rearrangement uses TRBV6-1 and TRBJ1-1; 7 positions match TRBD1. Germline CDR1 and CDR2: MNHNS and SASEGT. Trimming took 5 bases from V and 5 from J; bases not matched to a gene: 11. The length of the CDR3 is 15 residues. The DNA for the CDR3 is TGTGCCAGCAGTATAGGGGGCGCCCGGAGGACTGAAGCTTTCTTT. Translation: CASSIGGARRTEAFF.

The genes are TRBV11-1 and TRBJ2-1, with 7 bases aligning to TRBD1. Looked up from germline, CDR1 is SGHAT and CDR2 is FQDESV (reference sequence). Trimming at V came to 2 bases and at J to 9 bases, leaving 7 bases not matched to a gene. The CDR3 has 14 residues. CDR3 sequence: CASSLRQGLGEQFF. The CDR3 bases are TGTGCCAGCAGCTTAAGACAGGGATTAGGTGAGCAGTTCTTC.

The chain recombines TRBV18 with TRBJ1-5; no firm D call. With 5 bases removed from V and 0 bases from J, the gap between germline ends came to 5 bases. Germline V lookup: CDR1 KGHSH, CDR2 LQKENI. The CDR3 is 13 amino acids. The CDR3 DNA reads TGTGCCAGCTCAACAGATAGCAATCAGCCCCAGCATTTT. Protein product: CASSTDSNQPQHF.

The chain combines TRBV29-1 with TRBJ2-1, with D perhaps TRBD1 (6 bases). Per germline, CDR1 SQVTM and CDR2 ANQGSEA. Trimming took 4 bases from V and 6 from J, leaving 16 bases between them. The CDR3 spans 14 residues. This CDR3 reads CSVARTAYSNEQFF. CDR3 bases: TGCAGCGTTGCGCGGACAGCATACTCCAATGAGCAGTTCTTC.

The chain employs TRBV29-1 and TRBJ1-2; 8 nucleotides align to TRBD1. This CDR3 has 13 residues. The J segment lost 4 bases and the V segment lost 2 bases, leaving 3 bases of the junction unmatched. Germline V gene data show CDR1 as SQVTM and CDR2 as ANQGSEA. The CDR3: CSVERDRSYGYTF. The CDR3 DNA follows: TGCAGCGTTGAACGGGACAGGTCCTATGGCTACACCTTC.

This clone was detected only a few times. This sequence joins TRBV9 and TRBJ2-7; 9 bases align to TRBD1. The CDR3 spans 14 residues. Germline assignment: CDR1 SGDLS and CDR2 YYNGEE. V dropped 4 bases and J dropped 5; count of bases not matched to a gene: 7. The CDR3 DNA reads as TGTGCCAGCAGCCGCGACAGGGGGAAGAACGAGCAGTACTTC. This gives the protein CASSRDRGKNEQYF.

In this sample, this clone turned up a few times. The chain couples TRBV6-1 to TRBJ2-2; D gene unclear. CDR1 and CDR2 from the germline V gene are MNHNS and SASEGT. Deletions cut 3 bases from V and 4 bases from J, with 3 bases between. This CDR3 has 12 residues. The CDR3 DNA sequence: TGTGCCAGCAGTGACTTCACCGGGGAGCTGTTTTTT. It is translated as CASSDFTGELFF.

This chain links TRBV11-2 with TRBJ1-6; no reliable D call. Germline CDR1 is SGHAT and CDR2 is FQNNGV. With 1 base removed from V and 7 bases from J, the gap between germline ends came to 8 bases. This CDR3 has 14 amino acids. In DNA form, the CDR3 reads TGTGCCAGCAGCTTAGGGCAGGAAAATTCACCCCTCCACTTT. It yields the protein CASSLGQENSPLHF.

The V call is TRBV2, the J call TRBJ2-7; D gene ambiguous. The CDR3 length is 14 residues. Trimming took 1 base from V and 0 from J, leaving 7 bases between them. Germline V gene data show CDR1 as SNHLY and CDR2 as FYNNEI. Here the CDR3 DNA reads TGTGCCAGCAGTGAAGGTTGGGCCTCCTACGAGCAGTACTTC. As protein: CASSEGWASYEQYF.

This clone was counted between two and nine times. V usage is TRBV5-1 and J usage is TRBJ1-3, with D maybe TRBD1 (6 bases). The CDR3 runs to 14 residues. V was trimmed by 6 bases and J by 7 bases, leaving 17 bases between them. CDR1 is SGHRS, CDR2 YFSETQ, per germline. The CDR3 reads CASTSGGGRNTIYF. The CDR3 region has the DNA TGCGCCAGCACCTCAGGCGGGGGGCGTAACACCATATATTTT. Using reference TRBV5-1 and TRBJ1-3 for the parts outside the CDR3, the full variable domain is KAGVTQTPRYLIKTRGQQVTLSCSPISGHRSVSWYQQTPGQGLQFLFEYFSETQRNKGNFPGRFSGRQFSNSRSEMNVSTLELGDSALYLCASTSGGGRNTIYFGEGSWLTVV.

This clone occurred a few times. The CDR3, as DNA: TGTGCCAGCAGCACTCGCACAGATACGCAGTATTTT. Protein product: CASSTRTDTQYF. The chain combines TRBV11-2 with TRBJ2-3; D call uncertain. With 5 bases removed from V and 1 base from J, the gap between germline ends came to 4 bases. Germline V gives CDR1 SGHAT, CDR2 FQNNGV. The CDR3 is 12 amino acids.

This chain connects TRBV9 to TRBJ2-1; TRBD1 matches at 8 bases. Germline V gives CDR1 SGDLS, CDR2 YYNGEE. V gave up 3 bases and J gave up 0 bases; unmatched junction bases: 2. The length of the CDR3 is 15 residues. The CDR3 sequence is CASSATGDSYNEQFF. CDR3 bases: TGTGCCAGCAGCGCGACAGGGGACTCCTACAATGAGCAGTTCTTC.

This clone has a handful of counts. J is TRBJ1-5 and V is TRBV7-9, with 7 positions matching TRBD1. V was pared by 6 bases and J by 5 bases, with 7 bases of the junction left unmatched. Germline CDR1 SEHNR, CDR2 FQNEAQ (reference sequence). The CDR3 contains 14 residues. The CDR3 coding sequence is TGTGCCAGCAGTTTTCAGGGGGAGTATCAGCCCCAGCATTTT. This translates into CASSFQGEYQPQHF.

The chain recombines TRBV10-1 with TRBJ2-7; tentative D call: TRBD1 (6 bases). This CDR3 comprises 14 residues. V lost 3 bases to trimming and J lost 3 bases, with 12 bases between them. The germline CDR1 and CDR2 sequences are WNHNN and SYGVQD (reference sequence). As DNA, the CDR3 is TGCGCCAGCAGTGATGGCAGGGGCTTCTACGAGCAGTACTTC. This translates into CASSDGRGFYEQYF.

This clone was seen more than once but under ten times. The J gene is TRBJ1-5, the V gene TRBV27, with TRBD1 identical over 7 bases. The CDR3 sequence is 14 residues long. Germline V gives CDR1 MNHEY, CDR2 SMNVEV (reference sequence). The junction had 4 bases not matched to a gene; V was cut back by 5 bases and J by 3 bases. DNA of the CDR3: TGTGCCAGCAGTGTCAGGGGGGACAATCAGCCCCAGCATTTT. Its translation is CASSVRGDNQPQHF.

The V call is TRBV5-4, the J call TRBJ1-6; D may be TRBD1 (5 bases). Trimming removed 4 bases at V and 6 bases at J, with 17 bases between. CDR1 is SGHNT, CDR2 YYREEE, per germline (reference sequence). This CDR3 is 16 amino acids long. The CDR3 DNA is TGTGCCAGCAGCCGCGACCCGGGGGGAGGTAATTCACCCCTCCACTTT. It translates to CASSRDPGGGNSPLHF.